The entry that follows covers one T cell receptor (beta chain) sequence. The antigen remains undetermined. V dropped 6 bases and J dropped 11 bases, with 17 bases sitting between them. This CDR3 spans 13 amino acids. This specimen belongs to a study of blood T cells in healthy people across ages. Each donor's blood draw was 7.5 to 10 milliliters of peripheral blood. Study findings and constraints: No conclusive comparison of naive versus antigen-experienced cells was possible with unsorted PBMCs.

Primers used in a second PCR of about 6 to 11 cycles were a sample-barcoded 5' primer and a J-beta primer mix. A single record per CDR3 protein comes from TCRdb applying MiXCR to the 5' RACE reads. The sample holds about 780,000 distinct CDR3 sequences, 46% seen once. The chain recombines TRBV12-3 or TRBV12-4 with TRBJ1-5, with D hard to call. The source is a man aged 80 or over in good health. The source material was blood. In DNA, the CDR3 is TGTGCCAGCAGCCCTAACAGAGATCAATCCCAGCATTTT. Encoded protein: CASSPNRDQSQHF.